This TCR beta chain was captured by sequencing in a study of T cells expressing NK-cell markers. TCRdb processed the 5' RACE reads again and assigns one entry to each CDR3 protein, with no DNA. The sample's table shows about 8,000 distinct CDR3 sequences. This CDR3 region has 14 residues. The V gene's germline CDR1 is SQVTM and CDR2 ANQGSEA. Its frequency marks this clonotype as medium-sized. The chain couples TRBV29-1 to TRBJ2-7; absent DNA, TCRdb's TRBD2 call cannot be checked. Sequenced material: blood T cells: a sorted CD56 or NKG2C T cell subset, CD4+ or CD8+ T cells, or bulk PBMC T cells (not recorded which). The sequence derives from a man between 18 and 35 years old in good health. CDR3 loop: CSVDLAGGRNEQYF.